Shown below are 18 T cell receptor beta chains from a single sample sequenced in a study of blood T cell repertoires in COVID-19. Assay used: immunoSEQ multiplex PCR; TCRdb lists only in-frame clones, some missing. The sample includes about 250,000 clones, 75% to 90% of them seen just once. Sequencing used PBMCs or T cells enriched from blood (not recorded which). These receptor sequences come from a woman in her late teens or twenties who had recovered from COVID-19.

In DNA, the CDR3 is TGTGCCAGCTCAACCTCACAGGCACCGAACACCGGGGAGCTGTTTTTT. Translation: CASSTSQAPNTGELFF. The chain links TRBV18 to TRBJ2-2; tentatively, D is TRBD1 (5 bases). V shed 5 bases and J shed 0 bases, with 13 bases lying between them. The CDR3 covers 16 residues. The V gene's germline CDR1 is KGHSH and CDR2 LQKENI.

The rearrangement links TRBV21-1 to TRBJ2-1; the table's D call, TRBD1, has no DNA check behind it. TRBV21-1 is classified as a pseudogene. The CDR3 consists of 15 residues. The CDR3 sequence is CASSPRQFTPEEQFF. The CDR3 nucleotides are TGTGCCAGCAGCCCCCGACAGTTCACGCCAGAGGAGCAGTTCTTC.

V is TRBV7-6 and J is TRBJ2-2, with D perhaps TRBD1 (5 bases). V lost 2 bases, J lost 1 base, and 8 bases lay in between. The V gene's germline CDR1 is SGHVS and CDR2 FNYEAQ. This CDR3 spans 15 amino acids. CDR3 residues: CASSLNTGNTGELFF. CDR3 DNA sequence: TGTGCCAGCAGCTTAAATACAGGGAACACCGGGGAGCTGTTTTTT. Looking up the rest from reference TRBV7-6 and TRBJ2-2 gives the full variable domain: GAGVSQSPRYKVTKRGQDVALRCDPISGHVSLYWYRQALGQGPEFLTYFNYEAQQDKSGLPNDRFSAERPEGSISTLTIQRTEQRDSAMYRCASSLNTGNTGELFFGEGSRLTVL.

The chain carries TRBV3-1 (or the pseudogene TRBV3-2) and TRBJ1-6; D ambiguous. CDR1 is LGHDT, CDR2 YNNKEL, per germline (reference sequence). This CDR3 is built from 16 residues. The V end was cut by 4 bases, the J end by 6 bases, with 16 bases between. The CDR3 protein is CASSLFSGVGNSPLHF. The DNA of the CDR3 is TGTGCCAGCAGCCTTTTTTCGGGAGTAGGTAATTCACCCCTCCACTTT.

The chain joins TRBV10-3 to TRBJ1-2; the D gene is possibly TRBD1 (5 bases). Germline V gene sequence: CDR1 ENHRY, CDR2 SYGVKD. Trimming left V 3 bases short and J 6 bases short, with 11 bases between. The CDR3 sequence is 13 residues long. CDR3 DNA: TGTGCCATCAGTGAAGCTGCAGGGAATGGCTACACCTTC. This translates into CAISEAAGNGYTF.

Here the CDR3 reads CASSESAQVGAFF. The CDR3 DNA follows: TGCGCCAGCAGTGAGAGCGCACAAGTCGGAGCTTTCTTT. J is TRBJ1-1 and V is TRBV10-1, with D hard to call. Trimming pared 2 bases from V and 10 bases from J, leaving 14 bases between. The CDR3 contains 13 residues. CDR1 is WNHNN, CDR2 SYGVQD, per germline (reference sequence).

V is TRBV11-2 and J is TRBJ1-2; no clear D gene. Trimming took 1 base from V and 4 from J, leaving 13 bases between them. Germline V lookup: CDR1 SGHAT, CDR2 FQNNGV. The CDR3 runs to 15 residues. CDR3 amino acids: CASSLGRHLRYGYTF. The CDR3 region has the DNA TGTGCCAGCAGCTTAGGGCGACATCTCCGCTATGGCTACACCTTC.

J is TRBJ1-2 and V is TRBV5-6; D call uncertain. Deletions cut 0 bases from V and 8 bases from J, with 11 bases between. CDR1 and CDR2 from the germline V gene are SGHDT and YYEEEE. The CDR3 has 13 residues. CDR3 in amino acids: CASSLAEGVGYTF. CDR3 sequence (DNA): TGTGCCAGCAGCTTGGCGGAGGGTGTAGGCTACACCTTC.

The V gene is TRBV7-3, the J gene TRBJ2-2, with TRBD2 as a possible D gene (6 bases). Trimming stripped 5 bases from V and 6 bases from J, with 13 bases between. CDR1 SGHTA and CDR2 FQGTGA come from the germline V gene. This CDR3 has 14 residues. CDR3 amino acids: CASSPQAGSGELFF. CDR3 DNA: TGTGCCAGCAGCCCCCAGGCGGGGTCCGGGGAGCTGTTTTTT.

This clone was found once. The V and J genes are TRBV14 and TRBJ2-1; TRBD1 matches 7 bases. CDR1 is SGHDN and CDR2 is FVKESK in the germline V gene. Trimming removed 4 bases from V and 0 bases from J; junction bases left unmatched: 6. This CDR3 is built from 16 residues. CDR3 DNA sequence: TGTGCCAGCAGCCCGCCGGGACAGCTCTCCTACAATGAGCAGTTCTTC. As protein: CASSPPGQLSYNEQFF.

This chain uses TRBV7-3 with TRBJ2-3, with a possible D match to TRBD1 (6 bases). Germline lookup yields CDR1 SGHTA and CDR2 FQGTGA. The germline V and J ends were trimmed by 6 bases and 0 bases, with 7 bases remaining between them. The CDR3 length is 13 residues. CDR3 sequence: CASRQGSTDTQYF. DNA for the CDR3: TGTGCCAGCAGACAGGGTAGCACAGATACGCAGTATTTT.

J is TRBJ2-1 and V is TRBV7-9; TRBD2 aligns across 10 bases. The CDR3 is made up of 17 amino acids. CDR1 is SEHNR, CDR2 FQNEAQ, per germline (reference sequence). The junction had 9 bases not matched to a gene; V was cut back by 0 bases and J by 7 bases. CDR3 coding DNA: TGTGCCAGCAGCTTAGCATCGAGCGGGGGGGCCCTGAATGAGCAGTTCTTC. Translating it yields CASSLASSGGALNEQFF.

In DNA form, the CDR3 reads TGCGCCAGCAGTGAGTCTCTTGACTATGGCTACACCTTC. This encodes CASSESLDYGYTF. The chain joins TRBV10-2 to TRBJ1-2; D uncertain. V was trimmed by 0 bases and J by 3 bases, leaving 5 bases between them. The CDR3 has 13 residues. Germline V gene lookup returns CDR1 WSHSY and CDR2 SAAADI.

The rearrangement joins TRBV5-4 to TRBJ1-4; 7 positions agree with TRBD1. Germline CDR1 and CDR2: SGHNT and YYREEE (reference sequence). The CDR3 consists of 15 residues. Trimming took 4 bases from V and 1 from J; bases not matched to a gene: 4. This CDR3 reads CASSLGTETNEKLFF. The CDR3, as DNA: TGTGCCAGCAGCCTCGGGACAGAAACTAATGAAAAACTGTTTTTT.

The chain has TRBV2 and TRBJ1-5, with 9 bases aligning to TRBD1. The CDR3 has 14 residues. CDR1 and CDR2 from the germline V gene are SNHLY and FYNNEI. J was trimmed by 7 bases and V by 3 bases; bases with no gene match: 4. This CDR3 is CASSDRTGEQPQHF. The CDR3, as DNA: TGTGCCAGCAGTGACCGGACAGGGGAACAGCCCCAGCATTTT. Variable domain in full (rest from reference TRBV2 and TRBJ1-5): EPEVTQTPSHQVTQMGQEVILRCVPISNHLYFYWYRQILGQKVEFLVSFYNNEISEKSEIFDDQFSVERPDGSNFTLKIRSTKLEDSAMYFCASSDRTGEQPQHFGDGTRLSIL.

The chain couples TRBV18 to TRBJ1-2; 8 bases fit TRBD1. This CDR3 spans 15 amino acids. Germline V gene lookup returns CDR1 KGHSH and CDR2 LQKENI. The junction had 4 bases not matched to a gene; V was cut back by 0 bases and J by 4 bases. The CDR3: CASSPPQGATYGYTF. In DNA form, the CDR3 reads TGTGCCAGCTCACCACCGCAGGGGGCTACCTATGGCTACACCTTC. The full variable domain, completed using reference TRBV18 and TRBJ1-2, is NAGVMQNPRHLVRRRGQEARLRCSPMKGHSHVYWYRQLPEEGLKFMVYLQKENIIDESGMPKERFSAEFPKEGPSILRIQQVVRGDSAAYFCASSPPQGATYGYTFGSGTRLTVV.

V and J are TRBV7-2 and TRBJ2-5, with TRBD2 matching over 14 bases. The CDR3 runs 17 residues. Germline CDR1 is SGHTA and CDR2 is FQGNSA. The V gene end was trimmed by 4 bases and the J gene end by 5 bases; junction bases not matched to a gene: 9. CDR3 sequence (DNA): TGTGCCAGCAGCTCCCCGGGACTAGCGGGGGACCGGGAGACCCAGTACTTC. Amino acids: CASSSPGLAGDRETQYF.

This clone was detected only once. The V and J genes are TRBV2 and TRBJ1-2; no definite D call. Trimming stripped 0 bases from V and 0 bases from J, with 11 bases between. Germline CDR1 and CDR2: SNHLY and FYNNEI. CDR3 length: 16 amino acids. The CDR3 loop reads CASSEARHPANYGYTF. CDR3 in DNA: TGTGCCAGCAGTGAAGCGCGACATCCAGCTAACTATGGCTACACCTTC.